This passage covers 22 T cell receptor beta chains from one sample sequenced in a study of T cell clones after liver transplantation. Sequenced by immunoSEQ multiplex PCR; TCRdb stores in-frame clones only, minus some. The table lists some 11,000 clones, just under 75% of them singletons, with approximately 33% in the top ten. Sequenced here: CD8+ T cells from blood, sampled at the 22-month timepoint. The source of these receptors is a human patient who received a liver transplant. Some T cells here may be from the graft donor.

This clone came up once. This chain uses TRBV5-6 with TRBJ2-2; D is unclear. V shed 0 bases and J shed 0 bases, with 3 bases lying between them. CDR1 is SGHDT, CDR2 YYEEEE, per germline. This CDR3 region has 14 residues. The CDR3 loop is CASSLASNTGELFF. The CDR3 DNA is TGTGCCAGCAGCTTGGCCTCGAACACCGGGGAGCTGTTTTTT. Variable domain in full (rest from reference TRBV5-6 and TRBJ2-2): DAGVTQSPTHLIKTRGQQVTLRCSPKSGHDTVSWYQQALGQGPQFIFQYYEEEERQRGNFPDRFSGHQFPNYSSELNVNALLLGDSALYLCASSLASNTGELFFGEGSRLTVL.

This sequence joins TRBV19 and TRBJ2-7; 8 bases align to TRBD1. Trimming at V came to 3 bases and at J to 3 bases, leaving 7 bases not matched to a gene. CDR1 is LNHDA, CDR2 SQIVND, per germline (reference sequence). The CDR3 consists of 15 residues. The CDR3 DNA reads as TGTGCCAGTAGTATTGCAGGGGGCGGAAGCTACGAGCAGTACTTC. Its translation: CASSIAGGGSYEQYF. Filled out from reference TRBV19 and TRBJ2-7, the complete variable domain reads DGGITQSPKYLFRKEGQNVTLSCEQNLNHDAMYWYRQDPGQGLRLIYYSQIVNDFQKGDIAEGYSVSREKKESFPLTVTSAQKNPTAFYLCASSIAGGGSYEQYFGPGTRLTVT.

The V gene is TRBV4-2, the J gene TRBJ1-1; D is perhaps TRBD1 (5 bases). The V gene's germline CDR1 is LGHNA and CDR2 YNFKEQ. Deletions cut 5 bases from V and 9 bases from J, with 19 bases between. This CDR3 spans 14 amino acids. This CDR3 reads CASSLWGEGDQAFF. CDR3 bases: TGTGCCAGCAGCTTGTGGGGGGAAGGGGATCAAGCTTTCTTT.

This clone has a handful of counts. This CDR3 reads CASSPRSGRTNEQFF. In nucleotides, the CDR3 is TGTGCCAGCAGTCCCCGGAGCGGGAGGACCAATGAGCAGTTCTTC. The V call is TRBV6-5, the J call TRBJ2-1; 9 bases align to TRBD2. CDR3 length equals 15 residues. Per germline, CDR1 MNHEY and CDR2 SVGAGI. J gave up 6 bases and V 5 bases, and 8 bases lay outside the gene matches.

The CDR3 DNA is TGCGCCAGCAGCCAAGACGGTCCATCCGTTAGTTCCCAGCCCCAGCATTTT. The encoded protein is CASSQDGPSVSSQPQHF. V usage is TRBV4-1 and J usage is TRBJ1-5; D ambiguous. V lost 0 bases and J 7 bases, leaving 19 bases between the germline ends. The germline V gene encodes CDR1 MGHRA and CDR2 YSYEKL. This CDR3 contains 17 residues.

The chain recombines TRBV7-2 with TRBJ2-7; D is perhaps TRBD1 (5 bases). The CDR3 length is 13 residues. V dropped 0 bases and J dropped 2 bases, with 5 bases sitting between them. Germline V gives CDR1 SGHTA, CDR2 FQGNSA. CDR3 protein: CASSLAGAYEQYF. The CDR3, as DNA: TGTGCCAGCAGCTTAGCAGGGGCCTACGAGCAGTACTTC.

V gene TRBV7-9 combines with J gene TRBJ1-2; 9 bases are a match to TRBD1. From germline, CDR1 is SEHNR and CDR2 FQNEAQ (reference sequence). This CDR3 region has 16 residues. The junction had 11 bases not matched to a gene; V was cut back by 4 bases and J by 5 bases. The CDR3 DNA follows: TGTGCCAGCAGCTCAACAGGGGGCGGAATGTCTTATGGCTACACCTTC. It translates to CASSSTGGGMSYGYTF.

This clone was detected a few times. The rearrangement uses TRBV25-1 and TRBJ2-7; TRBD1 aligns across 9 bases. V was pared by 6 bases and J by 4 bases, with 7 bases of the junction left unmatched. The germline V gene encodes CDR1 MGHDK and CDR2 SYGVNS. The CDR3 contains 14 residues. Here the CDR3 reads CASSGGTGLYEQYF. The CDR3 bases are TGTGCCAGCAGCGGTGGGACAGGGTTATACGAGCAGTACTTC.

The chain uses TRBV28 and TRBJ2-3, with 9 nucleotides matching TRBD2. The V gene end was trimmed by 4 bases and the J gene end by 4 bases; junction bases not matched to a gene: 9. CDR1 is MDHEN and CDR2 is SYDVKM in the germline V gene. The CDR3 covers 16 residues. The CDR3 loop reads CASSSRGRASADTQYF. CDR3 DNA: TGTGCCAGCAGTTCTCGCGGGAGGGCCTCGGCAGATACGCAGTATTTT.

V gene TRBV10-2 combines with J gene TRBJ2-5; 8 nucleotides agree with TRBD1. CDR3 length: 14 residues. The germline V gene has CDR1 WSHSY and CDR2 SAAADI. After removal of 5 bases from V and 4 bases from J, the junction contained 6 bases not matched to a gene. The CDR3 bases are TGCGCCAGCAGTCCGGGACAGGTCGGAGAGACCCAGTACTTC. Its protein product is CASSPGQVGETQYF.

This clone showed up just a few times. The genes are TRBV7-3 and TRBJ2-7, with 13 bases aligning to TRBD2. The length of the CDR3 is 16 residues. V dropped 5 bases and J dropped 7; count of bases not matched to a gene: 11. Germline-derived CDR1 and CDR2 are SGHTA and FQGTGA. CDR3 in DNA: TGTGCCAGCAGCCCGGAGGGGCGGACTAGCGGGAGAGAGCAGTACTTC. This encodes CASSPEGRTSGREQYF.

The CDR3 sequence: CASSEPGPGGGYEQYF. For the CDR3, the DNA is TGTGCCAGCAGTGAACCAGGACCCGGGGGAGGATACGAGCAGTACTTC. The J gene is TRBJ2-7, the V gene TRBV6-1; D possibly corresponds to TRBD2 (6 bases). The CDR3 contains 16 residues. The V and J ends lost 2 bases and 4 bases respectively, with 18 bases between them. Germline CDR1 is MNHNS and CDR2 is SASEGT.

This sequence joins TRBV5-6 and TRBJ2-3, with D tentatively TRBD2 (6 bases). CDR3 size: 14 residues. V was trimmed by 1 base and J by 5 bases, leaving 11 bases between them. CDR1 is SGHDT, CDR2 YYEEEE, per germline. The CDR3 bases are TGTGCCAGCAGCTTGTGGGGGGTAGAAGATACGCAGTATTTT. Translated: CASSLWGVEDTQYF.

This clone showed up just a few times. The chain carries TRBV6-1 and TRBJ2-7; the match to TRBD2 covers 7 bases. J lost 3 bases, V lost 2 bases, and 4 bases had no gene match. Germline lookup yields CDR1 MNHNS and CDR2 SASEGT. The CDR3 runs to 14 residues. The CDR3 nucleotides are TGTGCCAGCAGTGAATATTGGGGGGGCTACGAGCAGTACTTC. Translated: CASSEYWGGYEQYF.

The rearrangement uses TRBV5-1 and TRBJ1-5; D unclear. V shed 1 base and J shed 0 bases, with 14 bases lying between them. The CDR3 runs to 17 residues. Germline V gene lookup returns CDR1 SGHRS and CDR2 YFSETQ. The CDR3 sequence: CASSLSPWEDSNQPQHF. The CDR3 nucleotides are TGCGCCAGCAGCTTGAGTCCCTGGGAGGATAGCAATCAGCCCCAGCATTTT.

J is TRBJ1-1 and V is TRBV4-2; D unresolved. V was pared by 1 base and J by 4 bases, with 7 bases between. CDR1 is LGHNA, CDR2 YNFKEQ, per germline. The CDR3 contains 13 residues. CDR3 amino acids: CASSQATSTEAFF. The CDR3 nucleotides read TGTGCCAGCAGCCAAGCTACGTCCACTGAAGCTTTCTTT.

The chain carries TRBV6-6 and TRBJ2-5; D may correspond to TRBD1 or TRBD2 (5 bases each). This CDR3 has 14 residues. The germline CDR1 and CDR2 sequences are MNHNY and SVGAGI (reference sequence). V was cut by 2 bases and J by 1 base, with 8 bases left in between. CDR3 sequence (DNA): TGTGCCAGCAGTTACACGGGACGCCAAGAGACCCAGTACTTC. As protein: CASSYTGRQETQYF.

The chain links TRBV4-3 to TRBJ2-1; D remains ambiguous. Germline V gene lookup returns CDR1 LGHNA and CDR2 YSLEER. The CDR3 covers 14 residues. The V gene lost 1 base and the J gene lost 4 bases, with 8 bases spanning the gap. The CDR3 coding sequence is TGCGCCAGCAGCCAAGTCGGTGGATACAATGAGCAGTTCTTC. It yields the protein CASSQVGGYNEQFF.

V and J are TRBV11-2 and TRBJ2-2; D not certain. Trimming pared 0 bases from V and 6 bases from J, leaving 8 bases between. Germline V lookup: CDR1 SGHAT, CDR2 FQNNGV. There are 14 residues in the CDR3. The CDR3 DNA sequence: TGTGCCAGCAGCTTAGATTGGGCGGCCGGGGAGCTGTTTTTT. Translating it yields CASSLDWAAGELFF.

A single count supports this clone. The chain has TRBV28 and TRBJ2-5, with 7 bases fitting TRBD2. This CDR3 spans 15 amino acids. CDR1 is MDHEN and CDR2 is SYDVKM in the germline V gene. V was pared by 6 bases and J by 1 base, with 8 bases of the junction left unmatched. The CDR3 DNA is TGTGCCAGCAGACCCTCTAGCGGCTTCCAAGAGACCCAGTACTTC. This gives the protein CASRPSSGFQETQYF.

V and J are TRBV6-5 and TRBJ1-5; D gene ambiguous. Trimming removed 5 bases at V and 0 bases at J, with 8 bases between. This CDR3 region has 14 residues. Germline-derived CDR1 and CDR2 are MNHEY and SVGAGI. In DNA form, the CDR3 reads TGTGCCAGCAGTCCTCTTTATAGCAATCAGCCCCAGCATTTT. Translation gives CASSPLYSNQPQHF.

In this sample, this clone turned up a few times. This sequence joins TRBV5-6 and TRBJ1-1; 10 nucleotides match TRBD1. Losses at the gene ends were 8 bases for V and 5 bases for J; bases not matched to a gene: 9. Germline CDR1 is SGHDT and CDR2 is YYEEEE. The CDR3 contains 14 residues. Here the CDR3 reads CASVPGQGKTEAFF. CDR3 sequence (DNA): TGTGCCAGTGTACCGGGACAGGGGAAAACTGAAGCTTTCTTT.